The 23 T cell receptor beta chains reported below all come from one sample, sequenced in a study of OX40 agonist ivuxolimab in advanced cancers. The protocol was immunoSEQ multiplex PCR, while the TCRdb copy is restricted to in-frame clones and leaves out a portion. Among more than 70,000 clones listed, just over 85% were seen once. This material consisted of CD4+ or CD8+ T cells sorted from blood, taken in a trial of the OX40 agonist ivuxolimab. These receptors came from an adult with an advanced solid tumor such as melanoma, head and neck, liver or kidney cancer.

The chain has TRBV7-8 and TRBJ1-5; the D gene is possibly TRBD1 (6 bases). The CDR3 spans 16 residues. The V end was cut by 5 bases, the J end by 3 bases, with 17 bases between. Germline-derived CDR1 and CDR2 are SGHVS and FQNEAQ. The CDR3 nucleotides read TGTGCCAGCAGCCTATGGTGGGGGCCAAACAATCAGCCCCAGCATTTT. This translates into CASSLWWGPNNQPQHF.

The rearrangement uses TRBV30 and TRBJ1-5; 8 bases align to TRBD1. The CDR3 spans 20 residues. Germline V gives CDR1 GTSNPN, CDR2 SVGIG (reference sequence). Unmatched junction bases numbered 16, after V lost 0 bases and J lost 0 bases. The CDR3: CAWSVRYGQGAPDSNQPQHF. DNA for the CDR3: TGTGCCTGGAGTGTAAGGTACGGACAGGGCGCCCCCGATAGCAATCAGCCCCAGCATTTT.

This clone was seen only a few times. CDR3 nucleotides: TGTGCCAGCAGCAAGGGGGATCAGCCCCAGCATTTT. It translates to CASSKGDQPQHF. The chain couples TRBV13 to TRBJ1-5; D may be TRBD1 (6 bases). Germline-derived CDR1 and CDR2 are PRHDT and FYEKMQ (reference sequence). The CDR3 is 12 amino acids. The ends were cut back, 5 bases at V and 5 bases at J, with 7 bases in the middle. Filled out from reference TRBV13 and TRBJ1-5, the complete variable domain reads AAGVIQSPRHLIKEKRETATLKCYPIPRHDTVYWYQQGPGQDPQFLISFYEKMQSDKGSIPDRFSAQQFSDYHSELNMSSLELGDSALYFCASSKGDQPQHFGDGTRLSIL.

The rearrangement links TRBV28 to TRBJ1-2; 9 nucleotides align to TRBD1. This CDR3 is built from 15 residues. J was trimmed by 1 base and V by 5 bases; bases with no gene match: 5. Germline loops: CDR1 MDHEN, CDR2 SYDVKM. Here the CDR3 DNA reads TGTGCCAGCAGTCCGGGGACAGGGATTAACTATGGCTACACCTTC. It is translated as CASSPGTGINYGYTF.

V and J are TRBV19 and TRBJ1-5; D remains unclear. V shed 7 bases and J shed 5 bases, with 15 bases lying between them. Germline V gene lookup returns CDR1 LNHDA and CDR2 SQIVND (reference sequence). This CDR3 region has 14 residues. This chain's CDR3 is CASTKQFSDQPQHF. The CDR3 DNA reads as TGTGCCAGTACCAAACAGTTTTCCGATCAGCCCCAGCATTTT.

CDR3 nucleotides: TGCAGTACCACCTCAAACTATGGCTACACCTTC. Translated, it gives CSTTSNYGYTF. This rearrangement joins TRBV20-1 to TRBJ1-2; no clear D gene. This CDR3 has 11 residues. Per the germline V gene, CDR1 is DFQATT and CDR2 is SNEGSKA (reference sequence). V lost 8 bases and J lost 2, with 9 bases in between.

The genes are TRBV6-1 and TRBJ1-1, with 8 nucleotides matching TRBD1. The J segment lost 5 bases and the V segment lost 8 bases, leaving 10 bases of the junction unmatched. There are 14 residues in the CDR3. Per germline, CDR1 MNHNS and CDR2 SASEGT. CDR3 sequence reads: CASLPDRGRTEAFF. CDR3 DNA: TGTGCCAGCCTACCAGACAGGGGCAGGACTGAAGCTTTCTTT.

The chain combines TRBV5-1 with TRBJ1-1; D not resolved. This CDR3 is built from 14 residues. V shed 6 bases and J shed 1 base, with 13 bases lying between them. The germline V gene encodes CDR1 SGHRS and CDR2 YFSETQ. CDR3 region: CASTPEPPNTEAFF. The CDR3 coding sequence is TGCGCCAGCACCCCGGAACCCCCGAACACTGAAGCTTTCTTT.

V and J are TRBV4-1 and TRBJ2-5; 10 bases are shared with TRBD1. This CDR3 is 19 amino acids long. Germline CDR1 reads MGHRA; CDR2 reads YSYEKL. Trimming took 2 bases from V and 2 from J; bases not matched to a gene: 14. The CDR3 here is CASSQTTGTGERAQETQYF. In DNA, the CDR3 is TGCGCCAGCAGCCAAACTACCGGGACAGGGGAGCGTGCACAAGAGACCCAGTACTTC.

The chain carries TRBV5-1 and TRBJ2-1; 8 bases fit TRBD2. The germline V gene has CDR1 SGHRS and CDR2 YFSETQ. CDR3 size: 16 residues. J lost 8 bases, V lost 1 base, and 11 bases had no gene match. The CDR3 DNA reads TGCGCCAGCAGCTTGAGGCCGGGGCGGGGGGAGGATGAGCAGTTCTTC. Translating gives CASSLRPGRGEDEQFF. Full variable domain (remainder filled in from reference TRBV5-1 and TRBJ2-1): KAGVTQTPRYLIKTRGQQVTLSCSPISGHRSVSWYQQTPGQGLQFLFEYFSETQRNKGNFPGRFSGRQFSNSRSEMNVSTLELGDSALYLCASSLRPGRGEDEQFFGPGTRLTVL.

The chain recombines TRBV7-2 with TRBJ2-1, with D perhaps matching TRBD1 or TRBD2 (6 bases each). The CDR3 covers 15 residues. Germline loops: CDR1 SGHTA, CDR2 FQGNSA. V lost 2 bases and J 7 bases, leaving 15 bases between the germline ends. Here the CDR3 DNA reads TGTGCCAGCAGCTTATACCCGGGGGCGGGGAATGAGCAGTTCTTC. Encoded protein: CASSLYPGAGNEQFF. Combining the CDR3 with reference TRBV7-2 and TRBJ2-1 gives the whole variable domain GAGVSQSPSNKVTEKGKDVELRCDPISGHTALYWYRQSLGQGLEFLIYFQGNSAPDKSGLPSDRFSAERTGGSVSTLTIQRTQQEDSAVYLCASSLYPGAGNEQFFGPGTRLTVL.

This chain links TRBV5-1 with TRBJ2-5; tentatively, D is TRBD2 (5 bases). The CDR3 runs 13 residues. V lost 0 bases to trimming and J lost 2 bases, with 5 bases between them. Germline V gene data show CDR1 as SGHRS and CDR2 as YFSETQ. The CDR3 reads CASSLERQETQYF. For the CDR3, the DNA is TGCGCCAGCAGCTTGGAGCGGCAAGAGACCCAGTACTTC.

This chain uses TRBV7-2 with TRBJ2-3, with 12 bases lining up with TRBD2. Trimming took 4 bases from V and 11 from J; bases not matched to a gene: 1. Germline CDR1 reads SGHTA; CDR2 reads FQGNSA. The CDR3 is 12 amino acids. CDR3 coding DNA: TGTGCCAGCAGCTCACTAGCGGGGGGGCAGTATTTT. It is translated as CASSSLAGGQYF.

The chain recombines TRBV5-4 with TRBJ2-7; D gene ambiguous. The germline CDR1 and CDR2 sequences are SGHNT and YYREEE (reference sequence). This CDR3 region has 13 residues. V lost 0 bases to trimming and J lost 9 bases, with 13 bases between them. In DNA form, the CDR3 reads TGTGCCAGCAGCTTGGCCGAGAAAGGCGTGCAGTACTTC. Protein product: CASSLAEKGVQYF.

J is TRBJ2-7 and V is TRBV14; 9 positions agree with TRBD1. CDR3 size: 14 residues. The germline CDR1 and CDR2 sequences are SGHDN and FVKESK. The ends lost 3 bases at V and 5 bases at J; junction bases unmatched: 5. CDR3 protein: CASSQRTGVHEQYF. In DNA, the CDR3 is TGTGCCAGCAGCCAGAGGACAGGGGTCCACGAGCAGTACTTC.

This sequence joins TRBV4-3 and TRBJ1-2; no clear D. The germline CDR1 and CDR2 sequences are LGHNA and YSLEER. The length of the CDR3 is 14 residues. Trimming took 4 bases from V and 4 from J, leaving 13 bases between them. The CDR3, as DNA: TGCGCCAGCAGCCCAGTAGACCGTGGCTATGGCTACACCTTC. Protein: CASSPVDRGYGYTF.

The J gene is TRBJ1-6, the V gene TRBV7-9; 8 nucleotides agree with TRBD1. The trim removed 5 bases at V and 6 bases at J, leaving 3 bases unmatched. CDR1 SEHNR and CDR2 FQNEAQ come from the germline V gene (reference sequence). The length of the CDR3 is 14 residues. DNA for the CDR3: TGTGCCAGCAGCCAAGGACAGGGTAATTCACCCCTCCACTTT. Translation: CASSQGQGNSPLHF.

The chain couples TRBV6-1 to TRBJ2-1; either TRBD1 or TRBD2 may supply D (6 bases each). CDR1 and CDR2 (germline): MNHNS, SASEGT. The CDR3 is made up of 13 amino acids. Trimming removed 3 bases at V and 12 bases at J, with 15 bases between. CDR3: CASSDFEGGGQFF. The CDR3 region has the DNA TGTGCCAGCAGTGACTTTGAGGGGGGAGGGCAGTTCTTC.

CDR3 coding DNA: TGTGCCTGGAGCAGGACAGGAGTAGCCACCTACGAGCAGTACTTC. It translates to CAWSRTGVATYEQYF. The chain links TRBV30 to TRBJ2-7; 7 nucleotides match TRBD1. The CDR3 totals 15 residues. The junction had 10 bases not matched to a gene; V was cut back by 3 bases and J by 2 bases. Germline-derived CDR1 and CDR2 are GTSNPN and SVGIG (reference sequence).

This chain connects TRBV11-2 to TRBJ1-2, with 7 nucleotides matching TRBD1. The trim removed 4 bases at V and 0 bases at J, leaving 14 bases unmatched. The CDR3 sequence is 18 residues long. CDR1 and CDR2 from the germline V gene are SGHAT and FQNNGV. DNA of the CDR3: TGTGCCAGCAGCTACACTGCCCCGGACAGGTCATCTAACTATGGCTACACCTTC. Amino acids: CASSYTAPDRSSNYGYTF. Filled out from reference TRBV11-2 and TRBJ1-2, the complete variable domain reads EAGVAQSPRYKIIEKRQSVAFWCNPISGHATLYWYQQILGQGPKLLIQFQNNGVVDDSQLPKDRFSAERLKGVDSTLKIQPAKLEDSAVYLCASSYTAPDRSSNYGYTFGSGTRLTVV.

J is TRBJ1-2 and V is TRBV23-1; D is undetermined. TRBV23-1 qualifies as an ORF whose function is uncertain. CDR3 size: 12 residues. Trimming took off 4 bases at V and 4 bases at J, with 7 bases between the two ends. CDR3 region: CASSPTSYGYTF. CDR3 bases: TGCGCCAGCAGTCCCACATCCTATGGCTACACCTTC.

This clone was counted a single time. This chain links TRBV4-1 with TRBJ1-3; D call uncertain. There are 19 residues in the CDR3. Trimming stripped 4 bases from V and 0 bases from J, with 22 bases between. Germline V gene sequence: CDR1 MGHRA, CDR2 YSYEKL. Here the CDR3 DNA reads TGCGCCAGCAGCCCTGCCCCCGTAAGTCATCTTCGCTCTGGAAACACCATATATTTT. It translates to CASSPAPVSHLRSGNTIYF.

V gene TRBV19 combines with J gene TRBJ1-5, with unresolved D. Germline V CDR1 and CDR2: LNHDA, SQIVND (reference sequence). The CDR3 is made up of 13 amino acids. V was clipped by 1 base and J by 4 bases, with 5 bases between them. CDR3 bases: TGTGCCAGTAGTATAGGTACTAATCAGCCCCAGCATTTT. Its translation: CASSIGTNQPQHF. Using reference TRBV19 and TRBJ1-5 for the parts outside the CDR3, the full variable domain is DGGITQSPKYLFRKEGQNVTLSCEQNLNHDAMYWYRQDPGQGLRLIYYSQIVNDFQKGDIAEGYSVSREKKESFPLTVTSAQKNPTAFYLCASSIGTNQPQHFGDGTRLSIL.